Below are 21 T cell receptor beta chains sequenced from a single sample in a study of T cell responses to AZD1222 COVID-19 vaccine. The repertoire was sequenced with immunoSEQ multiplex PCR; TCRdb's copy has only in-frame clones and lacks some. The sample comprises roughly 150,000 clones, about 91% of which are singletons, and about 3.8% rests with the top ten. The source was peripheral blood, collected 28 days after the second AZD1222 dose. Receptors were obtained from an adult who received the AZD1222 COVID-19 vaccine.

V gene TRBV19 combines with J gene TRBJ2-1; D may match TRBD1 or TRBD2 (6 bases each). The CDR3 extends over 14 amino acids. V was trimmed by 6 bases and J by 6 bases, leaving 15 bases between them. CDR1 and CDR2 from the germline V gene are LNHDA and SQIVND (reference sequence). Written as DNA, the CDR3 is TGTGCCAGTAGCCCGGTAGGGGGGAGCAATGAGCAGTTCTTC. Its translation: CASSPVGGSNEQFF.

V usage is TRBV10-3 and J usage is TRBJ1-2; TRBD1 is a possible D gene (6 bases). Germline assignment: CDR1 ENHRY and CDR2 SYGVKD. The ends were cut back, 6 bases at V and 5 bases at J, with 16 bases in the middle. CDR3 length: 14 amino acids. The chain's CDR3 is CAISLAGTSYGYTF. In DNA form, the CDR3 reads TGTGCCATCAGCCTTGCCGGGACAAGTTATGGCTACACCTTC.

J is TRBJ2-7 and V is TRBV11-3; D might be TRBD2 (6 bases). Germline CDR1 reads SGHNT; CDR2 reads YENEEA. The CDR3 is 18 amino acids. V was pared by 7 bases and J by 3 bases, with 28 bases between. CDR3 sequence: CASTKTASAGRLSYEQYF. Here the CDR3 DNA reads TGTGCCAGCACCAAAACCGCTTCGGCGGGACGGCTAAGCTACGAGCAGTACTTC.

CDR3 bases: TGTGCCAGCAGTGAACGGGGGGCTAGCTCCTACGAGCAGTACTTC. It encodes CASSERGASSYEQYF. The chain recombines TRBV6-1 with TRBJ2-7; D might be TRBD2 (7 bases). Trimming took 2 bases from V and 0 from J, leaving 11 bases between them. The CDR3 is 15 amino acids. In germline, CDR1 is MNHNS, CDR2 SASEGT.

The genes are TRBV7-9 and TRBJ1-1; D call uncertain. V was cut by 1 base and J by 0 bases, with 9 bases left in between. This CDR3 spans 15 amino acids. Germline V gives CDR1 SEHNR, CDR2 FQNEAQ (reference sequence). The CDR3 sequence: CASSLGTQMNTEAFF. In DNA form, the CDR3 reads TGTGCCAGCAGCTTAGGGACGCAGATGAACACTGAAGCTTTCTTT.

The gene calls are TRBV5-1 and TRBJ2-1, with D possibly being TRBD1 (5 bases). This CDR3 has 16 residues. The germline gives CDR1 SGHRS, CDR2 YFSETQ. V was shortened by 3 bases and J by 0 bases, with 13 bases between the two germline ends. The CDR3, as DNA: TGCGCCAGCAGCTCCCGGTTAGGGGCCTCCTACAATGAGCAGTTCTTC. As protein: CASSSRLGASYNEQFF.

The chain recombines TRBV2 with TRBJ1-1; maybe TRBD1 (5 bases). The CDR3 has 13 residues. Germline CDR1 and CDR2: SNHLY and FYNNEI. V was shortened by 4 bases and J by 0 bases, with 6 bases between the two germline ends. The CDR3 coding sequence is TGTGCCAGCAGTGCGGACATGAACACTGAAGCTTTCTTT. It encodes CASSADMNTEAFF.

The CDR3 DNA follows: TGTGCCAGCAGGGACAGGGGAGAGCAGTTCTTC. Residues: CASRDRGEQFF. This chain connects TRBV12-3 or TRBV12-4 to TRBJ2-1; TRBD1 matches at 9 bases. The length of the CDR3 is 11 residues. V lost 6 bases and J lost 10; bases outside the gene matches: 1.

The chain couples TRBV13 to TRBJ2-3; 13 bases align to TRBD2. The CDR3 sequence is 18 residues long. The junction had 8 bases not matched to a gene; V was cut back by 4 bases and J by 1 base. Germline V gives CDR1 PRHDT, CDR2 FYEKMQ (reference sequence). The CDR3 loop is CASSSLAGGQTGTDTQYF. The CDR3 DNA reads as TGTGCCAGCAGCTCACTAGCGGGGGGGCAAACTGGCACAGATACGCAGTATTTT.

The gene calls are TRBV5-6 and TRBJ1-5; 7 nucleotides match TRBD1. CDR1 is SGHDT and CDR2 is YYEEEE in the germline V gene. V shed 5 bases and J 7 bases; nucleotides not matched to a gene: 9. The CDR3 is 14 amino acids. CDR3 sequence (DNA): TGTGCCAGCAGTTTTGGACAGGAAACCCAGCCCCAGCATTTT. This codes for CASSFGQETQPQHF.

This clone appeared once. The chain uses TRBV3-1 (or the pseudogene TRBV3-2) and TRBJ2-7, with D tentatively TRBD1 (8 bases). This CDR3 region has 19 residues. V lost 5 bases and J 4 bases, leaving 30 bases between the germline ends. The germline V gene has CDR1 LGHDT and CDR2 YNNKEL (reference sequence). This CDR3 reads CASSKKDRDGGGSAYEQYF. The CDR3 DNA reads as TGTGCCAGCAGCAAGAAGGACAGGGACGGTGGCGGGAGTGCTTACGAGCAGTACTTC.

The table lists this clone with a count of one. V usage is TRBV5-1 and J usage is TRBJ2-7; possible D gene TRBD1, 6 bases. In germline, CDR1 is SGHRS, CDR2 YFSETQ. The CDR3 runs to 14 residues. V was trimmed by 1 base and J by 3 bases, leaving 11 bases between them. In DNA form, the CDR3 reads TGCGCCAGCAGCTTGACCGGGACATACTACGAGCAGTACTTC. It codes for CASSLTGTYYEQYF. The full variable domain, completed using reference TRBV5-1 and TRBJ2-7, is KAGVTQTPRYLIKTRGQQVTLSCSPISGHRSVSWYQQTPGQGLQFLFEYFSETQRNKGNFPGRFSGRQFSNSRSEMNVSTLELGDSALYLCASSLTGTYYEQYFGPGTRLTVT.

This CDR3 reads CASSSVGTSFVETQYF. For the CDR3, the DNA is TGTGCCAGTAGTTCCGTCGGGACTAGCTTCGTTGAGACCCAGTACTTC. This chain uses TRBV19 with TRBJ2-5; TRBD2 matches at 9 bases. This CDR3 spans 16 amino acids. Germline-derived CDR1 and CDR2 are LNHDA and SQIVND (reference sequence). Losses at the gene ends were 5 bases for V and 5 bases for J; bases not matched to a gene: 12.

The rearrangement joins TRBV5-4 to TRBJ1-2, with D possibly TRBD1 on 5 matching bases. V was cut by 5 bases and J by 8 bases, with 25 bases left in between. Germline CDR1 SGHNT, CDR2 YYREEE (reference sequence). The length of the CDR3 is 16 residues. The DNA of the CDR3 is TGTGCCAGCAGACCCGAGTTGTGGGGAGGAGGGGTCGGCTACACCTTC. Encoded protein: CASRPELWGGGVGYTF.

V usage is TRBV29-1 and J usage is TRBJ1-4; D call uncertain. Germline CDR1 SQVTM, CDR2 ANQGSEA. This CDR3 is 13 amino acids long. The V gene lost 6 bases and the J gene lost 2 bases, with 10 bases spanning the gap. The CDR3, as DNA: TGCAGCGTCGGCCAAGGGACTAATGAAAAACTGTTTTTT. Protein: CSVGQGTNEKLFF.

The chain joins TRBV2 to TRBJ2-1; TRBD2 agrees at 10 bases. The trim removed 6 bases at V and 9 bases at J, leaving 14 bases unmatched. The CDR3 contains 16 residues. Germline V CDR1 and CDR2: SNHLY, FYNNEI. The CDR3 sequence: CASRAGILAGKVEQFF. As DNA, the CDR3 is TGTGCCAGCAGGGCGGGGATACTAGCGGGAAAGGTTGAGCAGTTCTTC.

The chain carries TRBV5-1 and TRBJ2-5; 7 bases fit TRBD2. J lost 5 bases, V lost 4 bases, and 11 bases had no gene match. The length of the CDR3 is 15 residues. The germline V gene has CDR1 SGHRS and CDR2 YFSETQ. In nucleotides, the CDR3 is TGCGCCAGCAGCGGGGACTACTTGGCGAGCGAGACCCAGTACTTC. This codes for CASSGDYLASETQYF.

CDR3 loop: CASSDHMQYF. CDR3 bases: TGTGCCAGCAGCGACCATATGCAGTATTTT. The genes are TRBV12-3 or TRBV12-4 and TRBJ2-3; D ambiguous. This CDR3 is 10 amino acids long. Trimming cost V 6 bases and J 11 bases, with 9 bases left between them.

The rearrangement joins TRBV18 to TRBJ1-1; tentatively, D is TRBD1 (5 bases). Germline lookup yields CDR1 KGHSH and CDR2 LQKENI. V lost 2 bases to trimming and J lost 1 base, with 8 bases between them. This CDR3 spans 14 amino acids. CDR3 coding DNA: TGTGCCAGCTCACCAAACAGGAGGAACACTGAAGCTTTCTTT. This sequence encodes CASSPNRRNTEAFF.

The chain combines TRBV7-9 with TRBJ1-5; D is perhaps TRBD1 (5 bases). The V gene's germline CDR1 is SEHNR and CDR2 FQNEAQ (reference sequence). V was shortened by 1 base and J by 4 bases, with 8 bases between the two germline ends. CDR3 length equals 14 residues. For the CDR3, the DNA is TGTGCCAGCAGCTTAGGGGGGATAAATCAGCCCCAGCATTTT. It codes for CASSLGGINQPQHF.

CDR3 protein: CASSTRPNYGYTF. CDR3 DNA sequence: TGTGCCAGCAGCACACGTCCTAACTATGGCTACACCTTC. The J gene is TRBJ1-2, the V gene TRBV9; D remains unclear. The CDR3 has 13 residues. The V end lost 4 bases, the J end lost 0 bases, and 7 bases lay between the germline ends. Germline V CDR1 and CDR2: SGDLS, YYNGEE.